These 22 T cell receptor beta chains share one sample of origin, sequenced in a study of shared clonotypes between healthy human individuals (dated by TCRdb to the early 2020s). The protocol used for the library was the immunoSEQ multiplex PCR assay. TCRdb's version of the immuneACCESS table is confined to in-frame rearrangements and falls short of the full clone set. An unresolved V gene accounts for under half of the shortfall where checked; the remainder is of unknown origin. The sample has millions of clones on record, about 93% of them singletons. The ten largest account for more than 1.5% of the sample. CD8 naive samples were obtained by positive selection for CCR7 among CD45RO-negative cells, yielding a CD45RA+CCR7+ population from which TemRA cells were excluded. Source material: naive CD8+ T cells from PBMCs. The cell subset or site label of this sample denotes: CD45RA+CCR7+. Every receptor here comes from a man between 18 and 35 years old in good health. Some clones in this sample may be carry-over from other donors' samples.

The chain uses TRBV28 and TRBJ2-7, with no clear D. The V gene lost 2 bases and the J gene lost 2 bases, with 13 bases spanning the gap. CDR1 is MDHEN, CDR2 SYDVKM, per germline. CDR3 size: 15 residues. CDR3 protein: CASSLKSNPTYEQYF. DNA of the CDR3: TGTGCCAGCAGTTTAAAGTCAAACCCAACCTACGAGCAGTACTTC.

V gene TRBV19 combines with J gene TRBJ1-1; 9 bases map to TRBD1. V was clipped by 5 bases and J by 3 bases; unmatched bases: 16. The CDR3 runs to 18 residues. Per germline, CDR1 LNHDA and CDR2 SQIVND (reference sequence). CDR3 bases: TGTGCCAGTAGTCCTCGGACAGGGGAAGTGATGGGGGACACTGAAGCTTTCTTT. The encoded protein is CASSPRTGEVMGDTEAFF.

The rearrangement uses TRBV9 and TRBJ2-3; 10 nucleotides match TRBD1. V trimming: 4 bases; J trimming: 2 bases; junction bases outside the gene matches: 13. The CDR3 loop spans 18 amino acids. Germline CDR1 is SGDLS and CDR2 is YYNGEE. CDR3 bases: TGTGCCAGCAGCCCACGGGGTGGCGGGACAGGGGTCACAGATACGCAGTATTTT. This encodes CASSPRGGGTGVTDTQYF.

The chain joins TRBV4-1 to TRBJ1-5; D unclear. From germline, CDR1 is MGHRA and CDR2 YSYEKL. V was trimmed by 1 base and J by 6 bases, leaving 13 bases between them. The CDR3 has 15 residues. The CDR3 DNA reads TGCGCCAGCAGCCAAGGTGGCGGGGAGTTTCAGCCCCAGCATTTT. This gives the protein CASSQGGGEFQPQHF.

This rearrangement joins TRBV2 to TRBJ1-2; no clear D. The CDR3 spans 12 residues. Germline V CDR1 and CDR2: SNHLY, FYNNEI. Trimming took off 7 bases at V and 8 bases at J, with 14 bases between the two ends. CDR3 amino acids: CASTGSRLGYTF. As DNA, the CDR3 is TGTGCCAGCACTGGGTCGAGGCTGGGCTACACCTTC.

This clone has only one observation. This same CDR3 is encoded by further DNA sequences in the sample. V usage is TRBV5-6 and J usage is TRBJ1-2, with D tentatively TRBD1 (5 bases). Germline CDR1 reads SGHDT; CDR2 reads YYEEEE. Trimming removed 0 bases from V and 5 bases from J, with 5 bases in between. CDR3 length: 12 amino acids. Written as DNA, the CDR3 is TGTGCCAGCAGCTTGGGGGGGTATGGCTACACCTTC. It translates to CASSLGGYGYTF.

The gene calls are TRBV28 and TRBJ1-5; TRBD1 aligns across 9 bases. The CDR3 is 15 amino acids. The V gene end was trimmed by 7 bases and the J gene end by 5 bases; junction bases not matched to a gene: 9. In germline, CDR1 is MDHEN, CDR2 SYDVKM. In DNA, the CDR3 is TGTGCCAGCAACCCCCTACAGGGGGCTTATCAGCCCCAGCATTTT. Encoded protein: CASNPLQGAYQPQHF.

J is TRBJ2-2 and V is TRBV5-1; weak D call: TRBD2 (5 bases). Between the trimmed V and J ends, which lost 6 bases and 0 bases, there was a span of 9 bases. CDR3 length equals 14 residues. Germline assignment: CDR1 SGHRS and CDR2 YFSETQ. The CDR3 reads CASTGGPNTGELFF. The CDR3 DNA reads as TGCGCCAGCACCGGAGGACCGAACACCGGGGAGCTGTTTTTT.

The V call is TRBV6-5, the J call TRBJ1-3; D perhaps matches TRBD1 (5 bases). There are 15 residues in the CDR3. Trimming cost V 2 bases and J 2 bases, with 10 bases left between them. The germline gives CDR1 MNHEY, CDR2 SVGAGI. The CDR3, as DNA: TGTGCCAGCAGTTACGGCCAGGGAGCTGGAAACACCATATATTTT. As protein: CASSYGQGAGNTIYF.

This CDR3 reads CASSVGREGPDTQYF. The CDR3 DNA sequence: TGCGCCAGCAGCGTCGGGAGAGAGGGACCAGATACGCAGTATTTT. The chain has TRBV4-1 and TRBJ2-3; TRBD2 might be the D (6 bases). There are 15 residues in the CDR3. Germline CDR1 is MGHRA and CDR2 is YSYEKL. V gave up 5 bases and J gave up 4 bases, with 16 bases separating them.

This clone came up once. The rearrangement joins TRBV30 to TRBJ2-1; the D gene could be TRBD1 or TRBD2 (5 bases each). Deletions cut 4 bases from V and 1 base from J, with 11 bases between. The V gene's germline CDR1 is GTSNPN and CDR2 SVGIG (reference sequence). CDR3 length equals 14 residues. CDR3 amino acids: CAWITRGSYNEQFF. The CDR3 bases are TGTGCCTGGATTACTAGGGGTTCCTACAATGAGCAGTTCTTC. Using reference TRBV30 and TRBJ2-1 for the parts outside the CDR3, the full variable domain is SQTIHQWPATLVQPVGSPLSLECTVEGTSNPNLYWYRQAAGRGLQLLFYSVGIGQISSEVPQNLSASRPQDRQFILSSKKLLLSDSGFYLCAWITRGSYNEQFFGPGTRLTVL.

This clone was recorded only once. The chain has TRBV7-6 and TRBJ2-1; 8 nucleotides agree with TRBD2. Trimming removed 2 bases from V and 7 bases from J; junction bases left unmatched: 7. In germline, CDR1 is SGHVS, CDR2 FNYEAQ. CDR3 length: 15 residues. The CDR3 is CASSLLPGGPNEQFF. DNA for the CDR3: TGTGCCAGCAGCTTATTACCGGGAGGGCCTAATGAGCAGTTCTTC.

On this clone: Distinct nucleotide sequences in the sample also encode this CDR3. The chain links TRBV7-9 to TRBJ2-7; D is ambiguous. CDR1 and CDR2 from the germline V gene are SEHNR and FQNEAQ (reference sequence). Trimming removed 5 bases from V and 2 bases from J, with 10 bases in between. The CDR3 contains 13 residues. CDR3 bases: TGTGCCAGCAGCGGATCGCCAACCTACGAGCAGTACTTC. Translated, it gives CASSGSPTYEQYF.

The chain uses TRBV2 and TRBJ2-7; 13 nucleotides agree with TRBD2. V was clipped by 4 bases and J by 2 bases; unmatched bases: 14. The CDR3 is 19 amino acids. The germline CDR1 and CDR2 sequences are SNHLY and FYNNEI. The CDR3 is CASSGTGTSGKWGAYEQYF. DNA of the CDR3: TGTGCCAGCAGTGGGACCGGGACTAGCGGGAAGTGGGGGGCCTACGAGCAGTACTTC.

The chain carries TRBV15 and TRBJ1-5; D unclear. This CDR3 is 15 amino acids long. From germline, CDR1 is LNHNV and CDR2 YYDKDF (reference sequence). Trimming removed 5 bases at V and 1 base at J, with 12 bases between. The DNA for the CDR3 is TGTGCCACCAGCCGAGGCAGGATAAGCAATCAGCCCCAGCATTTT. It is translated as CATSRGRISNQPQHF.

CDR3 sequence (DNA): TGTGCCAGCAGTTTAGGCGGTAGCGGGAGGGCCGGGGAGACCCAGTACTTC. This encodes CASSLGGSGRAGETQYF. The rearrangement joins TRBV28 to TRBJ2-5; 11 positions agree with TRBD2. V was clipped by 2 bases and J by 5 bases; unmatched bases: 10. CDR1 is MDHEN and CDR2 is SYDVKM in the germline V gene. The CDR3 has 17 amino acids.

The chain carries TRBV28 and TRBJ2-7; D may be TRBD1 (6 bases). V was clipped by 3 bases and J by 2 bases, with 14 bases between them. CDR3 length: 15 residues. In germline, CDR1 is MDHEN, CDR2 SYDVKM. The CDR3 here is CASSFPGGQTYEQYF. DNA of the CDR3: TGTGCCAGCAGTTTCCCCGGTGGACAGACCTACGAGCAGTACTTC.

The CDR3 DNA is TGTGCCAGCAGCGGGGACAGGATATACGAGCAGTACTTC. This sequence encodes CASSGDRIYEQYF. The chain recombines TRBV5-5 with TRBJ2-7; 8 bases agree with TRBD1. CDR1 and CDR2 from the germline V gene are SGHKS and YYEKEE (reference sequence). V was pared by 4 bases and J by 4 bases, with 4 bases of the junction left unmatched. This CDR3 comprises 13 residues.

The chain carries TRBV29-1 and TRBJ2-7, with D uncertain. V was pared by 3 bases and J by 3 bases, with 18 bases between. CDR3 length equals 15 residues. The germline V gene has CDR1 SQVTM and CDR2 ANQGSEA. In DNA form, the CDR3 reads TGCAGCGTTGACGTCGCGGCAGGTCCTGGCTACGAGCAGTACTTC. This codes for CSVDVAAGPGYEQYF.

The chain combines TRBV19 with TRBJ2-1; D tentatively reads TRBD1 or TRBD2 (5 bases each). V lost 1 base and J lost 0, with 13 bases in between. CDR3 length: 17 amino acids. Per germline, CDR1 LNHDA and CDR2 SQIVND (reference sequence). The CDR3 coding sequence is TGTGCCAGTAGTATAGGCGGGCGGACAAGCTCCTACAATGAGCAGTTCTTC. Its protein product is CASSIGGRTSSYNEQFF.

This clone has just one count. Other DNA sequences within the sample encode an identical CDR3. The chain uses TRBV28 and TRBJ2-7; TRBD2 agrees at 7 bases. In germline, CDR1 is MDHEN, CDR2 SYDVKM. The CDR3 length is 12 residues. V lost 5 bases and J lost 4; bases outside the gene matches: 2. The chain's CDR3 is CASSGGGYEQYF. CDR3 nucleotides: TGTGCCAGCAGTGGGGGGGGTTACGAGCAGTACTTC. Supplemented by reference TRBV28 and TRBJ2-7, the full variable domain reads DVKVTQSSRYLVKRTGEKVFLECVQDMDHENMFWYRQDPGLGLRLIYFSYDVKMKEKGDIPEGYSVSREKKERFSLILESASTNQTSMYLCASSGGGYEQYFGPGTRLTVT.

The gene calls are TRBV7-3 and TRBJ2-3; D is ambiguous. Germline values: CDR1 SGHTA, CDR2 FQGTGA. The V gene lost 5 bases and the J gene lost 0 bases, with 12 bases spanning the gap. The CDR3 sequence is 15 residues long. Here the CDR3 reads CASSARTTSTDTQYF. The CDR3 DNA sequence: TGTGCCAGCAGCGCCAGGACGACTAGCACAGATACGCAGTATTTT.